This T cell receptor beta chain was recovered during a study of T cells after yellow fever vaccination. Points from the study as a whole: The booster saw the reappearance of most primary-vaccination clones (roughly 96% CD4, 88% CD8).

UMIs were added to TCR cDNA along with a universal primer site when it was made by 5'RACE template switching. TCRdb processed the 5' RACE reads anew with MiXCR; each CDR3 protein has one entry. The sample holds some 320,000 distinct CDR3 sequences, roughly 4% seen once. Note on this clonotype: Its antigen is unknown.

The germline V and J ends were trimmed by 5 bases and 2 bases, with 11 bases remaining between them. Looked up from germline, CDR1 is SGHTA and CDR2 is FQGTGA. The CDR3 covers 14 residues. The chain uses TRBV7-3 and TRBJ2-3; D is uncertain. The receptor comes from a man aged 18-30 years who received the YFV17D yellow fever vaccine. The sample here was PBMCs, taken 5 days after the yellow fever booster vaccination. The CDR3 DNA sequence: TGTGCCAGCAGCGCCTCAGGAGCCACAGATACGCAGTATTTT. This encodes CASSASGATDTQYF.